This TCR beta chain was captured by sequencing in a study of blood T cell repertoires in COVID-19. About the study: Sites across the United States, Italy and Spain contributed samples from acute and convalescent COVID-19. Nucleic acid was either cDNA or gDNA, and it came from T cells, B-cell-depleted T cells, or PBMCs.

Trimming took 8 bases from V and 3 from J, leaving 17 bases between them. The length of the CDR3 is 14 residues. Germline V CDR1 and CDR2: SNHLY, FYNNEI. Per the study methods: Amplifying reference gene primers gave estimates of nucleated cell counts. The data were produced by immunoSEQ multiplex PCR, yet TCRdb's version contains in-frame clones alone and is incomplete. V, J and clone size reflect that table, while D and trimming were determined from the DNA. The profile shows 360,000 or so clones, roughly 90% of them singletons. Recovered status in Cohort 3 required two negative PCRs, clearance, or symptom resolution.

The V gene is TRBV2, the J gene TRBJ2-7, with D tentatively TRBD1 (6 bases). The receptor's source is a woman in her 30s who had recovered from COVID-19. Specimen: PBMCs or T cells enriched from blood (not recorded which). CDR3 in amino acids: CASRSSGQNYEQYF. The CDR3 DNA is TGTGCCAGCCGTTCCTCCGGACAGAACTACGAGCAGTACTTC.